Reported below is one TCR beta chain. Antigen specificity is unknown. Template switching added a universal primer site, and cDNA bore unique molecular identifiers. A single record per CDR3 protein comes from TCRdb applying MiXCR to the 5' RACE reads. The profile covers about 1.7 million distinct CDR3 sequences, with around 29% appearing a single time and less than 0.35% taken by the ten largest. These data come from a study of identical twins. Regarding the study as a whole: Less excess twin sharing appeared in beta out-of-frame sequences. In monozygotic twins, models underestimated the sharing of out-of-frame TCR alpha. Memory repertoires lacked the insertion deficit that abundant cord blood beta clonotypes showed.

The clonotype was recovered from a newborn girl in good health. The sample was cord blood.

CDR3 protein: CASSLEWGFNEQFF. CDR3 DNA: TGCGCCAGCAGCTTGGAATGGGGATTCAATGAGCAGTTCTTC. The chain couples TRBV5-1 to TRBJ2-1; D unclear. Per germline, CDR1 SGHRS and CDR2 YFSETQ. This CDR3 has 14 amino acids. V shed 0 bases and J shed 6 bases, with 10 bases lying between them.